This T cell receptor beta chain was sequenced during a study of blood T cells in healthy people across ages. Overall study results and limits: Reliance upon unsorted PBMCs precluded definitive naive versus antigen-experienced comparison. The study regarded diversity estimates from one million T cells as underestimates. The study lacked donor CMV status, which possibly confounded expanded clonotype changes.

Donors gave roughly 10 milliliters of peripheral blood apiece. The use of a sample-barcoded 5' primer and a J-beta primer mix characterized a second PCR of roughly 6 to 11 cycles. TCRdb reprocessed the 5' RACE reads via MiXCR and lists one record per CDR3 protein. The top ten hold around 15% of the sample, which has roughly 900,000 distinct CDR3 sequences, less than 35% seen once. This clonotype was seen many times. The antigen is undetermined. The receptor comes from a woman of 80 years or more in good health. Sequenced input: blood.

In nucleotides, the CDR3 is TGTGCCAGCAGCTTAGAGGGACAGGGGACACCCCTCCACTTT. Protein sequence: CASSLEGQGTPLHF. The J gene is TRBJ1-6, the V gene TRBV7-2; the match to TRBD1 covers 10 bases. From germline, CDR1 is SGHTA and CDR2 FQGNSA. Trimming removed 1 base from V and 11 bases from J; junction bases left unmatched: 2. This CDR3 contains 14 residues. Full variable domain (missing parts from reference TRBV7-2 and TRBJ1-6): GAGVSQSPSNKVTEKGKDVELRCDPISGHTALYWYRQSLGQGLEFLIYFQGNSAPDKSGLPSDRFSAERTGGSVSTLTIQRTQQEDSAVYLCASSLEGQGTPLHFGNGTRLTVT.